Presented here are 12 T cell receptor beta chains from one specimen sequenced in a study of T cell repertoires in ileal Crohn's disease. Time point noted: neoterminal ileum biopsy at postoperative endoscopy, about 6 months after surgery. Profiling relied on immunoSEQ multiplex PCR, and the TCRdb table lists in-frame clones only, not all of them. There are 7,500 to 9,500 clones in the sample; 65% to 80% occur only once, and roughly 19% lies in the top ten. Source material: ileal tissue. The receptors stem from an adult with Crohn's disease.

V gene TRBV27 combines with J gene TRBJ1-5; D gene ambiguous. The germline V and J ends were trimmed by 4 bases and 8 bases, with 3 bases remaining between them. Looked up from germline, CDR1 is MNHEY and CDR2 is SMNVEV (reference sequence). This CDR3 comprises 10 residues. In DNA form, the CDR3 reads TGTGCCAGCAGTTCAGAGCCCCAGCATTTT. It specifies CASSSEPQHF.

In this sample, this clone turned up once. The chain carries TRBV19 and TRBJ2-2; a possible D gene is TRBD2 (5 bases). Germline V lookup: CDR1 LNHDA, CDR2 SQIVND (reference sequence). V was clipped by 4 bases and J by 3 bases, with 15 bases between them. This CDR3 region has 16 residues. The CDR3 loop is CASSRGSSADTGELFF. CDR3 bases: TGTGCCAGTAGTAGAGGGTCAAGCGCGGACACCGGGGAGCTGTTTTTT.

J is TRBJ2-7 and V is TRBV29-1, with a possible D match to TRBD1 (8 bases). Trimming stripped 5 bases from V and 0 bases from J, with 14 bases between. Germline CDR1 SQVTM, CDR2 ANQGSEA. The CDR3 has 14 residues. CDR3 loop: CSVTTGGGSYEQYF. The CDR3 DNA is TGCAGCGTTACAACAGGGGGGGGCTCCTACGAGCAGTACTTC.

The chain recombines TRBV9 with TRBJ2-5; 8 bases match TRBD1. This CDR3 has 14 residues. Germline CDR1 is SGDLS and CDR2 is YYNGEE. With 3 bases clipped from V and 5 bases from J, the junction kept 6 bases outside the gene matches. The CDR3: CASSAGGAFETQYF. The CDR3 bases are TGTGCCAGCAGCGCAGGGGGCGCGTTTGAGACCCAGTACTTC.

The CDR3 region is CASSQDRSLHLYF. CDR3 bases: TGCGCCAGCAGCCAAGACAGGTCTCTCCACCTATATTTT. The rearrangement uses TRBV4-3 and TRBJ2-3; the D is unclear. Deletions cut 0 bases from V and 15 bases from J, with 16 bases between. Germline CDR1 LGHNA, CDR2 YSLEER. The CDR3 runs 13 residues.

This chain links TRBV7-2 with TRBJ2-3; 7 bases are shared with TRBD1. J was trimmed by 2 bases and V by 6 bases; bases with no gene match: 5. Germline V gives CDR1 SGHTA, CDR2 FQGNSA. The CDR3 spans 14 residues. The CDR3 spells CASSNRGPTDTQYF. For the CDR3, the DNA is TGTGCCAGCAGTAACAGGGGCCCCACAGATACGCAGTATTTT.

The chain is built from TRBV25-1 and TRBJ2-3; 7 bases fit TRBD1. CDR3 length: 16 residues. Germline V lookup: CDR1 MGHDK, CDR2 SYGVNS. J was trimmed by 4 bases and V by 1 base; bases with no gene match: 8. CDR3 DNA: TGTGCCAGCAGTGAATTTAGGGGGCATTGGGCAGATACGCAGTATTTT. Its translation is CASSEFRGHWADTQYF.

V and J are TRBV11-2 and TRBJ1-2, with D possibly TRBD1 on 6 matching bases. Germline V gene sequence: CDR1 SGHAT, CDR2 FQNNGV. V shed 1 base and J shed 4 bases, with 16 bases lying between them. The CDR3 spans 16 residues. The CDR3 here is CASSLGSTGFSYGYTF. Here the CDR3 DNA reads TGTGCCAGCAGCTTAGGCAGTACAGGGTTCTCCTATGGCTACACCTTC.

The rearrangement links TRBV5-1 to TRBJ1-4; TRBD1 might be the D (6 bases). The CDR3 is 14 residues long. The V end was cut by 0 bases, the J end by 8 bases, with 11 bases between. CDR1 and CDR2 (germline): SGHRS, YFSETQ. The CDR3 coding sequence is TGCGCCAGCAGCTTGGCCCAGAGGGGGGAAAAACTGTTTTTT. Translating gives CASSLAQRGEKLFF.

The CDR3 here is CASSLGAGGLNEAFF. The DNA of the CDR3 is TGTGCCAGCAGCTTGGGAGCAGGGGGGCTGAATGAAGCTTTCTTT. The J gene is TRBJ1-1, the V gene TRBV7-6; 7 bases are shared with TRBD1. The CDR3 totals 15 residues. From germline, CDR1 is SGHVS and CDR2 FNYEAQ. The V and J ends lost 3 bases and 7 bases, in that order; junction bases with no gene match: 11.

The gene calls are TRBV7-2 and TRBJ2-5, with 9 bases fitting TRBD2. This CDR3 comprises 18 residues. Germline V CDR1 and CDR2: SGHTA, FQGNSA. J lost 1 base, V lost 4 bases, and 13 bases had no gene match. The CDR3 protein is CASSWGFTSGPSQETQYF. The CDR3, as DNA: TGTGCCAGCAGCTGGGGCTTTACTAGCGGGCCATCCCAAGAGACCCAGTACTTC.

The V call is TRBV6-1, the J call TRBJ2-7, with TRBD1 identical over 7 bases. CDR1 and CDR2 (germline): MNHNS, SASEGT. V shed 5 bases, J shed 0 bases, and the junction held 7 bases outside the gene matches. The CDR3 runs to 15 residues. CDR3 DNA sequence: TGTGCCAGCAGTCCCTCGACAGGGATCTCCTACGAGCAGTACTTC. Encoded protein: CASSPSTGISYEQYF.